This T cell receptor beta chain was documented in a study of cytomegalovirus exposure and HLA in healthy donors. The PCR ran on 60 Vbeta and 13 Jbeta primers. The data were produced by immunoSEQ multiplex PCR, yet TCRdb's version contains in-frame clones alone and is incomplete. In the table there are about 180,000 clones, roughly 80% of which are singletons. Trimming took 0 bases from V and 7 from J, leaving 7 bases between them. CDR1 ENHRY and CDR2 SYGVKD come from the germline V gene. The CDR3 spans 12 residues. Material for sequencing was PBMCs. The TCR originated in a man between 60 and 70 years old in good health and CMV-seronegative. The chain is built from TRBV10-3 and TRBJ2-7; D is unclear. The CDR3 DNA is TGTGCCATCAGTGAGTCGAAGGAGGAGCAGTACTTC. Encoded protein: CAISESKEEQYF.